This entry features one T cell receptor (beta chain) sequence. Its antigen is currently not known. Per-base qualities were not stored, and no clone one base away is much larger. TCRbeta CDR3 regions were amplified from genomic DNA by means of the immunoSEQ Assay, a bias-controlled multiplex PCR. The original methods were these. Nucleated cell counts per sample were estimated from amplification of reference gene primers within the assay. Sequence reads were collapsed and filtered to measure the absolute abundance of every unique TCRbeta CDR3 rearrangement. For each sample, productive Simpson clonality was calculated by taking the square root of Simpson's diversity index across productive rearrangements. TCRdb mirrors the immuneACCESS table, restricted to in-frame sequences. Some clones are absent from its copies; in checked studies, under half trace to an unresolved V gene, and the reason for the others is unknown. V, J and clone size reflect that table, while D and trimming were determined from the DNA. For this sample the table gives approximately 26,000 clones, of which 92% were detected only once. Just over 2% of the sample is in the top ten clones.

The data were taken from a study of blood T cell repertoires in COVID-19 (dated by TCRdb to 2018 to 2020). With regard to the full study: Collaborator samples came from the United States, Italy and Spain and covered acute and convalescent phases of COVID-19. The repertoires were released in a freely available public database meant as a resource for research on the immune response to SARS-CoV-2. The material from the prospective study consisted of cDNA or gDNA derived from T cells, B-cell-depleted T cells, or PBMCs. Samples were obtained from the ongoing ImmuneRACE study (first 160 participants) and from roughly 1,300 subjects provided by 6 global collaborators. Subjects who had been exposed to COVID-19, were actively infected with it, or had recovered from it provided the deeply sampled blood TCRbeta repertoires that made up the dataset. Where available, HLA class I and class II types were obtained from metadata supplied by the sample provider rather than from assay-based typing. Sample metadata almost always included a de-identified subject ID, COVID-19 status, age in years and sex.

Results and caveats for the whole study, not just this receptor: The amount of clinical and demographic metadata varied by source and participant and was provided uncurated.

Each collaborating institution followed its own protocols to collect whole blood in K2EDTA tubes. For TCRbeta analysis, collaborator samples were shipped as frozen whole blood, as isolated PBMCs, or as DNA extracted from either sample type. There are 15 amino acids in the CDR3, from cysteine to phenylalanine inclusive. CDR3 DNA only is kept here, 45 bases in frame from base 1. Germline trimming: 2 bases from V, 8 bases from J; junction bases outside gene matches: 11. From the germline V gene, CDR1 is MNHNS and CDR2 is SASEGT. Material for sequencing was peripheral blood. The clonotype comes from a human donor in a cohort sampled during active COVID-19. This chain joins TRBV6-1 to TRBJ1-2, and 7 bases in between align with TRBD1. Read as DNA, the sequence is TGTGCCAGCAGTGAAAAAACGACAGGGCCCCAGGGCTACACCTTC. This encodes CASSEKTTGPQGYTF.